The present entry profiles one TCR beta chain with its context. The antigen remains undetermined. These data originate in a study of T cell responses to AZD1222 COVID-19 vaccine. Study results and caveats: Most donors were white British and more were female, and clonal diversity was possibly underestimated. As reported, nearly half of all spike-specific TCRs target variant regions that are unmutated.

Using immunoSEQ multiplex PCR, the repertoire was profiled, and TCRdb retains in-frame clones only, with some absent. The sample includes about 180,000 clones, over 85% of them seen just once. The length of the CDR3 is 17 residues. Germline values: CDR1 SGHRS, CDR2 YFSETQ. The V segment lost 4 bases and the J segment 10 bases; nucleotides outside the gene matches: 22. The source material was peripheral blood, sampled on day 0 of AZD1222 vaccination. The chain joins TRBV5-1 to TRBJ2-5, with 7 bases lining up with TRBD2. This TCR was recovered from an adult in good health. The CDR3 nucleotides are TGCGCCAGCAGCCACACCCCGGGGAGCGGGGTCCCGGATGGCCAGTACTTC. It translates to CASSHTPGSGVPDGQYF. Looking up the rest from reference TRBV5-1 and TRBJ2-5 gives the full variable domain: KAGVTQTPRYLIKTRGQQVTLSCSPISGHRSVSWYQQTPGQGLQFLFEYFSETQRNKGNFPGRFSGRQFSNSRSEMNVSTLELGDSALYLCASSHTPGSGVPDGQYFGPGTRLLVL.